The clone carrying this T cell receptor (beta chain) turned up a few times. This entry comes from a study of cytomegalovirus exposure and HLA in healthy donors. PCR amplification relied on 60 Vbeta primers (plus 13 Jbeta primers). Here immunoSEQ multiplex PCR was the method, and the copy in TCRdb shows in-frame clones only, minus some. The sample has over 150,000 clones, under 85% seen once. The receptor comes from a young man in good health and CMV-seronegative. Sequences were obtained from PBMCs.

This CDR3 reads CASSIDGQRFHF. In nucleotides, the CDR3 is TGTGCCAGCAGCATAGATGGCCAGCGGTTCCACTTT. The chain uses TRBV5-4 and TRBJ1-6; no reliable D call. The CDR3 consists of 12 residues. Per the germline V gene, CDR1 is SGHNT and CDR2 is YYREEE (reference sequence). The ends were cut back, 4 bases at V and 17 bases at J, with 16 bases in the middle. Combining the CDR3 with reference TRBV5-4 and TRBJ1-6 gives the whole variable domain ETGVTQSPTHLIKTRGQQVTLRCSSQSGHNTVSWYQQALGQGPQFIFQYYREEENGRGNFPPRFSGLQFPNYSSELNVNALELDDSALYLCASSIDGQRFHFGNGTRLTVT.